The clone carrying this TCR beta chain is deemed medium-sized by its frequency. The antigen remains undetermined. This entry is derived from a study of CXCR3-negative and CXCR3-positive naive CD8 T cells. CDR1 and CDR2 (germline): MDHEN, SYDVKM. The CDR3 length is 13 residues. It was by 5' RACE with UMI labels that the TRB cDNA libraries were prepared. Reprocessing the 5' RACE reads, TCRdb reports a single entry for every CDR3 protein and omits DNA. In total, the table holds around 6,800 distinct CDR3 sequences. Naive CD8+ T cells displayed a CD45RO-CCR7+CD27+CD95- phenotype. Study-wide findings and caveats: The TRBV-TRBJ usage of naive CXCR3-negative and CXCR3-positive cells was similar, but that of memory cells differed. For memory CD8+ cells diversity was much lower, but both naive subsets had comparably high diversity. When CXCR3-positive naive cells were set against CXCR3-negative naive cells, the former had more hydrophobic TRB CDR3s.

The TCR comes from a human donor in good health. Some clones in this sample may be carry-over from other donors' samples. The chain has TRBV28 and TRBJ1-5; the D call from TCRdb, TRBD1, cannot be confirmed without DNA. Input material: naive CXCR3+ CD8+ T cells from blood. The subset: CD45RO-CCR7+CD27+CD95- naive CD8+ T cells expressing CXCR3 (TNR3+). The CDR3 sequence: CASSSRGVQPQHF.